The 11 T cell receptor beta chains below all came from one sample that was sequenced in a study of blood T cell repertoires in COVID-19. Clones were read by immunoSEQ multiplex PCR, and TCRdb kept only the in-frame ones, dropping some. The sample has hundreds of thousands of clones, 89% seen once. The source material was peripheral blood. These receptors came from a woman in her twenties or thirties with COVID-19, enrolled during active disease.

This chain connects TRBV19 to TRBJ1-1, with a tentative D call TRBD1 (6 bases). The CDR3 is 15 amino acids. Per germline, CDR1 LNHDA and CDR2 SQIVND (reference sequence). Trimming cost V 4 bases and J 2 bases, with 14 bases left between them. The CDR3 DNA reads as TGTGCCAGTAGTACCTACAGGGATCCTAACACTGAAGCTTTCTTT. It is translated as CASSTYRDPNTEAFF.

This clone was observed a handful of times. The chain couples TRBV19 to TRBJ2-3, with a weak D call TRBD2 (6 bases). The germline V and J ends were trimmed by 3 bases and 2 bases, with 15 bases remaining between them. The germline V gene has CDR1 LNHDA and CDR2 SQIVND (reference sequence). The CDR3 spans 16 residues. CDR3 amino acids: CASSISRASATDTQYF. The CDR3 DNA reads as TGTGCCAGTAGTATCTCCAGGGCTAGCGCCACAGATACGCAGTATTTT.

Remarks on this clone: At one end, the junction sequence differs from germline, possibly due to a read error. In DNA form, the CDR3 reads TGTGCCAGCAGTTACTCACTAGCGGGGGGGCCCTCATCCTTCGAGCAGTACTTC. This codes for CASSYSLAGGPSSFEQYF. The genes are TRBV6-2 or TRBV6-3 and TRBJ2-7; 13 bases map to TRBD2. The CDR3 has 18 residues. Per germline, CDR1 MNHEY and CDR2 SVGEGT.

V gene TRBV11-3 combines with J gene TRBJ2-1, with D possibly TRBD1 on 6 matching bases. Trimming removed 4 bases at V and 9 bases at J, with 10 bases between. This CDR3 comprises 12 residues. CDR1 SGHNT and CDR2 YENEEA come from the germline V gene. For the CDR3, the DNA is TGTGCCAGCAGCTCTACAGGGATTGAGCAGTTCTTC. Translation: CASSSTGIEQFF.

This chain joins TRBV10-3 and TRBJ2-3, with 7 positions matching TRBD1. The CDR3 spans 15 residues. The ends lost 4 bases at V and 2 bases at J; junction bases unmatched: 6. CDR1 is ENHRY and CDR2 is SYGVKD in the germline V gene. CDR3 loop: CAISGTGAITDTQYF. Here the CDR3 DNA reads TGTGCCATCAGTGGCACAGGGGCCATCACAGATACGCAGTATTTT.

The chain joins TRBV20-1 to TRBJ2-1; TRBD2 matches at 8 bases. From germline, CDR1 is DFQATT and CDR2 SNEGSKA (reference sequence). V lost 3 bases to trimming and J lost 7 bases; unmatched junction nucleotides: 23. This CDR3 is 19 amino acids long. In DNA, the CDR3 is TGCAGTGCTAGTCCGAGATGGCGCGGGGGGTCGGTGCAAATAAATGAGCAGTTCTTC. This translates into CSASPRWRGGSVQINEQFF.

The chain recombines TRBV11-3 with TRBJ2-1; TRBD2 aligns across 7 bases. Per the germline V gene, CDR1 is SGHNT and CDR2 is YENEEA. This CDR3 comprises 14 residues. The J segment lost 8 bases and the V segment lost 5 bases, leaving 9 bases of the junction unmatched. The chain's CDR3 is CASSPRSGTYEQFF. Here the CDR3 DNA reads TGTGCCAGCAGCCCGAGGAGCGGGACCTATGAGCAGTTCTTC.

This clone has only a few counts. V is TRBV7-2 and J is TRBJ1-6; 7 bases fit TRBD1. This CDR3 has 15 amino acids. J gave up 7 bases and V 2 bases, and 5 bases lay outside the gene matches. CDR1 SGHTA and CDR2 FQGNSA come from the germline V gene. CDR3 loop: CASSLISGGNSPLHF. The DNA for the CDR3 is TGTGCCAGCAGCTTAATATCAGGGGGAAATTCACCCCTCCACTTT.

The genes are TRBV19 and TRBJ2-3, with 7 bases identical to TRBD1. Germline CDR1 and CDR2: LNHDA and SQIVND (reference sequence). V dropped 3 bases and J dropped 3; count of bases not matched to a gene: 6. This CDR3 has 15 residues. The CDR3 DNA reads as TGTGCCAGTAGTATTCCAGGGGGTGGTACAGATACGCAGTATTTT. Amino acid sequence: CASSIPGGGTDTQYF.

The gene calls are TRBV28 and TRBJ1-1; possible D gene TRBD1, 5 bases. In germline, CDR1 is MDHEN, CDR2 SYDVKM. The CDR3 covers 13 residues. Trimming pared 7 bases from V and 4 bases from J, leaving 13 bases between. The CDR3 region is CASNLGGGTEAFF. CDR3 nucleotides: TGTGCCAGCAACCTGGGGGGGGGCACTGAAGCTTTCTTT.

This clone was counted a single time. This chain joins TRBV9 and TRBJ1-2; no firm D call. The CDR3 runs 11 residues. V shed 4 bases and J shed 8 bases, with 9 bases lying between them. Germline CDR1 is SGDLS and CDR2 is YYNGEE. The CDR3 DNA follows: TGTGCCAGCAGCAACAGTAGAGGCTACACCTTC. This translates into CASSNSRGYTF.